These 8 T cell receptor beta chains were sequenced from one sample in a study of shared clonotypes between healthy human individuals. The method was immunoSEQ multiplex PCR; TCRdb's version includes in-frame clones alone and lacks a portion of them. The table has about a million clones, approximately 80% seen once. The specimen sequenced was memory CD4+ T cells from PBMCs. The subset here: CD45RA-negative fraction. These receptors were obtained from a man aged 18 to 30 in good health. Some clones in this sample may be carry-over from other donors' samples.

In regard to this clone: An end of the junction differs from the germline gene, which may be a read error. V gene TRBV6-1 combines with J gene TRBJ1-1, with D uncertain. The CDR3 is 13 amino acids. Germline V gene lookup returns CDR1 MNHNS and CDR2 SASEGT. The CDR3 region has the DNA TGTGCCAGCAGGAATACGGTGAAGACTGAAGCTTTCTTT. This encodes CASRNTVKTEAFF.

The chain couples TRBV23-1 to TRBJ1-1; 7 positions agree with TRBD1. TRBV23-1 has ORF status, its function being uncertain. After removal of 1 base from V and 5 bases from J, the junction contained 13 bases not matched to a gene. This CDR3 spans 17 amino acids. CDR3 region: CASSQWPLQGRGTEAFF. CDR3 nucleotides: TGCGCCAGCAGTCAATGGCCCTTACAGGGGCGAGGTACTGAAGCTTTCTTT.

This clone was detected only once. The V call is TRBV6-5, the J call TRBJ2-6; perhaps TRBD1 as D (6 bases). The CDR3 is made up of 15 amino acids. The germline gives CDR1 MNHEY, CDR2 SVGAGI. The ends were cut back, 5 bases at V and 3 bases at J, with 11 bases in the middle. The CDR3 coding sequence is TGTGCCAGCAGTATTACAGGGCATGGGGCCAACGTCCTGACTTTC. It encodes CASSITGHGANVLTF.

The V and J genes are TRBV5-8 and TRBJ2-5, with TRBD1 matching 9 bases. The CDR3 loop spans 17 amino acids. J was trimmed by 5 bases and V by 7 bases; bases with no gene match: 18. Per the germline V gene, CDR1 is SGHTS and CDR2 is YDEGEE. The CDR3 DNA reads TGTGCCAGCGAATCGGGGTGGACAGGGGCAAAGGTGGAGACCCAGTACTTC. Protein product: CASESGWTGAKVETQYF.

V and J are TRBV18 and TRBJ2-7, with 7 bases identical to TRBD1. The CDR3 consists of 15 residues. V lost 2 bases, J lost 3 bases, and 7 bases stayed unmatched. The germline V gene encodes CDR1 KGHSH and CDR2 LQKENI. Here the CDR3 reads CASSPFRDSDYEQYF. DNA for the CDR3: TGTGCCAGCTCACCATTCCGGGACAGTGACTACGAGCAGTACTTC.

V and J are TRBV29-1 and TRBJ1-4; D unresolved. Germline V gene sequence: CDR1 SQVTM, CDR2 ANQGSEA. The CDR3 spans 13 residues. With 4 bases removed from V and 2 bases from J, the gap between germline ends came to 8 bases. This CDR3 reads CSVGGRTNEKLFF. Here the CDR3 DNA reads TGCAGCGTTGGTGGCAGGACTAATGAAAAACTGTTTTTT.

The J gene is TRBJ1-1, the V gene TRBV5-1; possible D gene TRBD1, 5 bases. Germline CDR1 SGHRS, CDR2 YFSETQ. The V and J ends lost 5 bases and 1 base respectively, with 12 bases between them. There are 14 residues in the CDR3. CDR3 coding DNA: TGCGCCAGCAGACCCGGGACGGCGAACACTGAAGCTTTCTTT. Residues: CASRPGTANTEAFF.

CDR3 DNA sequence: TGTGCCAGCCAGACCCGCCGTGACGGCAAGGGCTACACCTTC. This gives the protein CASQTRRDGKGYTF. This chain uses TRBV6-6 with TRBJ1-2, with D unclear. This CDR3 contains 14 residues. V lost 8 bases and J lost 8, with 21 bases in between. Looked up from germline, CDR1 is MNHNY and CDR2 is SVGAGI (reference sequence).